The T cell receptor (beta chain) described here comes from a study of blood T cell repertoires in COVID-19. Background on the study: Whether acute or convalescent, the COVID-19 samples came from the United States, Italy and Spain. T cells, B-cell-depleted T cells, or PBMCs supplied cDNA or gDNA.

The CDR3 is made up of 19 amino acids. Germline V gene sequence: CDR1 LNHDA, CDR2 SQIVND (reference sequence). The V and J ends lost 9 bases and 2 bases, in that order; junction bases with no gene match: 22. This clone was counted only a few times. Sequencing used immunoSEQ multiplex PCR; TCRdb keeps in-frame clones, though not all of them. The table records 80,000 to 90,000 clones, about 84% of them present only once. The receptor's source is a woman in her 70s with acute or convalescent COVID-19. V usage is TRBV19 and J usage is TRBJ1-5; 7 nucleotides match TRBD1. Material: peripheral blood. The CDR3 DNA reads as TGTGCCAGCACGCACAGAGAGGGGGACAGCCAGCGGGGCAATCAGCCCCAGCATTTT. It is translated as CASTHREGDSQRGNQPQHF.